Shown below are 18 T cell receptor beta chains from a single sample sequenced in a study of regulatory T cells in long-lasting Graves disease. Construction of the TCR beta libraries employed iRepertoire HTBI primers in conjunction with Arm-PCR of CDR3 regions. A single record per CDR3 protein comes from TCRdb applying MiXCR to the multiplex PCR reads. Counted here are about 290,000 distinct CDR3 sequences, around a fifth occurring once; the ten biggest clones make up roughly three fifths. Time point in this sample: persistent/refractory GD, antithyroid drugs over 5 years with positive TRAb. From PBMCs, RNA was extracted and then used to make the TCR library. The sample here was peripheral blood mononuclear cells (PBMCs), taken when the disease was refractory, from a patient treated with antithyroid drugs. The source of these receptors is a female donor with Graves disease.

This clonotype was counted many times. The V gene is TRBV6-5, the J gene TRBJ1-1, with D maybe TRBD1 (5 bases). V lost 0 bases to trimming and J lost 1 base, with 6 bases between them. Per the germline V gene, CDR1 is MNHEY and CDR2 is SVGAGI. The CDR3 loop spans 14 amino acids. This CDR3 reads CASSYSRGNTEAFF. The CDR3 region has the DNA TGTGCCAGCAGTTACTCGAGGGGGAACACTGAAGCTTTCTTT.

This sequence joins TRBV10-1 and TRBJ1-6; D remains unclear. Per germline, CDR1 WNHNN and CDR2 SYGVQD (reference sequence). Trimming shortened V by 0 bases and J by 9 bases, and 6 bases separated the two germline ends. The CDR3 spans 13 residues. The DNA for the CDR3 is TGCGCCAGCAGTGAGTCGACCTTTTCACCCCTCCACTTT. Translating it yields CASSESTFSPLHF.

This clonotype was observed a handful of times. V and J are TRBV7-9 and TRBJ1-1, with a tentative D call TRBD1 (5 bases). The CDR3 is 14 residues long. Germline-derived CDR1 and CDR2 are SEHNR and FQNEAQ (reference sequence). V gave up 5 bases and J gave up 4 bases, with 14 bases separating them. The CDR3 region has the DNA TGTGCCAGCAGCCCCGGGACCTCCTTCACTGAAGCTTTCTTT. This sequence encodes CASSPGTSFTEAFF.

The chain recombines TRBV7-2 with TRBJ2-7, with 7 bases fitting TRBD2. The CDR3 has 16 amino acids. Germline lookup yields CDR1 SGHTA and CDR2 FQGNSA. The V gene end was trimmed by 6 bases and the J gene end by 5 bases; junction bases not matched to a gene: 16. The CDR3 here is CASSVSGWPGRDEQYF. CDR3 nucleotide sequence: TGTGCCAGCAGTGTTAGCGGGTGGCCTGGGCGGGACGAGCAGTACTTC.

This clonotype was counted at least ten times. The genes are TRBV2 and TRBJ2-7, with 9 bases fitting TRBD1. Germline values: CDR1 SNHLY, CDR2 FYNNEI. This CDR3 spans 14 amino acids. V trimming: 6 bases; J trimming: 0 bases; junction bases outside the gene matches: 3. The CDR3 here is CASRDRGSSYEQYF. In DNA form, the CDR3 reads TGTGCCAGCAGAGACAGGGGGAGCTCCTACGAGCAGTACTTC.

This clonotype was detected many times. The V gene is TRBV28, the J gene TRBJ1-2; TRBD1 matches at 7 bases. Germline CDR1 MDHEN, CDR2 SYDVKM. V dropped 8 bases and J dropped 5; count of bases not matched to a gene: 5. The CDR3 is made up of 12 amino acids. CDR3 sequence: CASLGQRYGYTF. CDR3 nucleotides: TGTGCCAGCCTGGGACAGCGATATGGCTACACCTTC.

The chain carries TRBV5-5 and TRBJ2-7; 11 bases line up with TRBD1. This CDR3 contains 15 residues. The J segment lost 3 bases and the V segment lost 4 bases, leaving 6 bases of the junction unmatched. Germline V CDR1 and CDR2: SGHKS, YYEKEE (reference sequence). The CDR3 loop reads CASSLQGTGGYEQYF. CDR3 DNA sequence: TGTGCCAGCAGCCTACAAGGGACAGGGGGCTACGAGCAGTACTTC.

The CDR3 DNA is TGTGCCAGCAGTTTCAGACAGGGCAACGGCTACACCTTC. Its translation is CASSFRQGNGYTF. The genes are TRBV27 and TRBJ1-2; 7 nucleotides match TRBD1. Looked up from germline, CDR1 is MNHEY and CDR2 is SMNVEV (reference sequence). CDR3 length: 13 residues. V shed 3 bases and J 8 bases; nucleotides not matched to a gene: 6.

V is TRBV5-6 and J is TRBJ2-7; TRBD1 might be the D (5 bases). CDR1 is SGHDT, CDR2 YYEEEE, per germline. V dropped 2 bases and J dropped 8 bases, with 17 bases sitting between them. This CDR3 has 14 amino acids. The CDR3 DNA is TGTGCCAGCAGCTTTTCGGTGGGGCACCGGCAGCAGTACTTC. Translated, it gives CASSFSVGHRQQYF.

The rearrangement joins TRBV12-3 or TRBV12-4 to TRBJ2-7; the D gene is possibly TRBD2 (7 bases). V dropped 3 bases and J dropped 5 bases, with 14 bases sitting between them. This CDR3 is built from 14 residues. The CDR3: CASSFSGGRHEQYF. The CDR3 bases are TGTGCCAGCAGTTTTTCCGGGGGGCGGCACGAGCAGTACTTC.

The chain combines TRBV20-1 with TRBJ2-7, with a weak D call TRBD1 (6 bases). The germline gives CDR1 DFQATT, CDR2 SNEGSKA (reference sequence). Trimming took 2 bases from V and 3 from J, leaving 17 bases between them. There are 15 residues in the CDR3. CDR3 in DNA: TGCAGTGCTAGAACCGATAGGGGGACCGGCTACGAGCAGTACTTC. Its translation is CSARTDRGTGYEQYF.

There are many counts of this clonotype. The rearrangement uses TRBV6-1 and TRBJ1-2; possibly TRBD1 for D (6 bases). This CDR3 contains 12 residues. Trimming cost V 6 bases and J 6 bases, with 11 bases left between them. Germline CDR1 and CDR2: MNHNS and SASEGT. The CDR3 sequence is CASSTHRDGYTF. As DNA, the CDR3 is TGTGCCAGCAGCACACACAGGGATGGCTACACCTTC.

The chain combines TRBV19 with TRBJ1-5; D is ambiguous. Germline lookup yields CDR1 LNHDA and CDR2 SQIVND (reference sequence). The CDR3 covers 15 residues. Trimming shortened V by 5 bases and J by 2 bases, and 13 bases separated the two germline ends. The DNA of the CDR3 is TGTGCCAGTAGTCCTGACGAGGGTGGCAATCAGCCCCAGCATTTT. Amino acid sequence: CASSPDEGGNQPQHF. The full variable domain, rest sourced from reference TRBV19 and TRBJ1-5, is DGGITQSPKYLFRKEGQNVTLSCEQNLNHDAMYWYRQDPGQGLRLIYYSQIVNDFQKGDIAEGYSVSREKKESFPLTVTSAQKNPTAFYLCASSPDEGGNQPQHFGDGTRLSIL.

This chain links TRBV7-2 with TRBJ1-5, with TRBD1 as a possible D gene (5 bases). Trimming cost V 3 bases and J 4 bases, with 7 bases left between them. This CDR3 contains 13 residues. CDR1 and CDR2 (germline): SGHTA, FQGNSA. CDR3 region: CASSFNRNQPQHF. The CDR3 DNA reads TGTGCCAGCAGCTTCAACAGGAATCAGCCCCAGCATTTT.

Ten or more counts support this clonotype. The chain combines TRBV7-2 with TRBJ2-5; 11 bases fit TRBD1. This CDR3 is built from 14 residues. Germline V lookup: CDR1 SGHTA, CDR2 FQGNSA. V lost 4 bases, J lost 5 bases, and 3 bases stayed unmatched. CDR3 coding DNA: TGTGCCAGCAGCTCGGACAGGGGGCACGAGACCCAGTACTTC. This translates into CASSSDRGHETQYF.

Details on this clonotype: A far larger clone is only one base removed, so a read error is likely. The rearrangement links TRBV7-2 to TRBJ2-1; 9 bases align to TRBD1. This CDR3 is 15 amino acids long. V was pared by 4 bases and J by 10 bases, with 11 bases of the junction left unmatched. CDR1 is SGHTA, CDR2 FQGNSA, per germline. Here the CDR3 reads CASSSSGTGPYEQFF. The CDR3 DNA sequence: TGTGCCAGCAGCTCCTCCGGGACAGGGCCCTACGAGCAGTTCTTC.

This clonotype was detected only a few times. The V call is TRBV7-9, the J call TRBJ2-6; D is unresolved. CDR3 length: 15 amino acids. The germline CDR1 and CDR2 sequences are SEHNR and FQNEAQ (reference sequence). Trimming took off 0 bases at V and 0 bases at J, with 3 bases between the two ends. This CDR3 reads CASSLASSGANVLTF. The DNA for the CDR3 is TGTGCCAGCAGCTTAGCGTCCTCTGGGGCCAACGTCCTGACTTTC.

This clonotype was recorded many times. The chain employs TRBV18 and TRBJ1-4; TRBD1 might be the D (5 bases). Germline lookup yields CDR1 KGHSH and CDR2 LQKENI. V lost 0 bases, J lost 8 bases, and 10 bases lay in between. The CDR3 contains 14 residues. The CDR3 DNA follows: TGTGCCAGCTCACCACCGGGACGGTTCGAAAAACTGTTTTTT. Translating gives CASSPPGRFEKLFF.